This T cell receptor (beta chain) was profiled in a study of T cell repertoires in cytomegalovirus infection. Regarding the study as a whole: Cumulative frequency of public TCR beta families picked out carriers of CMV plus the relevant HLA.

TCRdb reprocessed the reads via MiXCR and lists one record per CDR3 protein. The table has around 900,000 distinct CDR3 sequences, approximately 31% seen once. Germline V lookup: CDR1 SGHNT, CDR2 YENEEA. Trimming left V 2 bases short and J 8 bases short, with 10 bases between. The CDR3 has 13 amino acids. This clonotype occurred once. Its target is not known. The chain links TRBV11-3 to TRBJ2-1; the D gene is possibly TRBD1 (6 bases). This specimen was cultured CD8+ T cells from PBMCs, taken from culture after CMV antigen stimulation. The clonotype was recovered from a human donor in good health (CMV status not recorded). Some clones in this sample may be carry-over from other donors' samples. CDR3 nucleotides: TGTGCCAGCAGCTTACAGGGGCCCCATGAGCAGTTCTTC. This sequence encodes CASSLQGPHEQFF.